A selection of T cell receptor beta chains follows, all from one sample in a study of cytomegalovirus exposure and HLA in healthy donors. Libraries were prepared by immunoSEQ multiplex PCR; TCRdb keeps only in-frame clonotypes and omits some of them. The repertoire holds 150,000 to 200,000 clones, with approximately 80% as singletons. Sequenced material: PBMCs. These TCRs come from a woman aged 40 to 50 in good health and CMV-seronegative. CDR3s include the opening cysteine and the closing phenylalanine or tryptophan. A D gene is named only where the DNA matches it firmly. Expanded clones get a size class; other rows say once, few or many, or leave the size out.

d_call: -
v_call: TRBV7-9
clone_size: -
cdr3_aa: CSSSLGQLNYGYTF

d_call: TRBD1
v_call: TRBV5-5
clone_size: -
cdr3_aa: CASSWGQGLEQPQHF

d_call: -
v_call: TRBV9
clone_size: -
cdr3_aa: CASSNRGNQPQHF

d_call: -
v_call: TRBV6-5
clone_size: -
cdr3_aa: CASSYDGGGGYTF

d_call: TRBD2
v_call: TRBV9
clone_size: -
cdr3_aa: CASSARLADYNEQFF

d_call: TRBD2
v_call: TRBV30
clone_size: -
cdr3_aa: CAWSVPPGLGEFF

d_call: -
v_call: TRBV5-4
clone_size: -
cdr3_aa: CASSSPQGRLTEAFF

d_call: -
v_call: TRBV18
clone_size: -
cdr3_aa: CASSGDRGYTF

d_call: TRBD1
v_call: TRBV7-2
clone_size: -
cdr3_aa: CASSPGQGDQPQHF

d_call: -
v_call: TRBV5-5
clone_size: -
cdr3_aa: CASSIQVLNTEAFF

d_call: -
v_call: TRBV5-4
clone_size: -
cdr3_aa: CASSRNRGGAQETQYF

d_call: TRBD1
v_call: TRBV6-1
clone_size: -
cdr3_aa: CASSPGQDWGNTIYF

d_call: -
v_call: TRBV6-5
clone_size: -
cdr3_aa: CASSPLQWSDEKLFF

d_call: TRBD2
v_call: TRBV5-6
clone_size: few
cdr3_aa: CASSLGLAEWDTGELFF

d_call: TRBD1
v_call: TRBV5-6
clone_size: few
cdr3_aa: CASSLYYRGLDNEQFF

d_call: -
v_call: TRBV28
clone_size: -
cdr3_aa: CASSLGLLGYTF

d_call: -
v_call: TRBV7-2
clone_size: few
cdr3_aa: CASSLLDFLGGELFF

d_call: TRBD1
v_call: TRBV5-1
clone_size: -
cdr3_aa: CASSLSRDRAYEQFF

d_call: -
v_call: TRBV6-5
clone_size: -
cdr3_aa: CASSYGGGQQEAFF

d_call: -
v_call: TRBV2
clone_size: -
cdr3_aa: CARADFYGYTF

d_call: TRBD2
v_call: TRBV5-1
clone_size: -
cdr3_aa: CASSTSGRAYEQYF

d_call: TRBD1
v_call: TRBV7-9
clone_size: -
cdr3_aa: CASSPQGGGYGYTF

d_call: -
v_call: TRBV18
clone_size: -
cdr3_aa: CATIETAGNPTGELFF

d_call: -
v_call: TRBV29-1
clone_size: few
cdr3_aa: CSVAGGELGGEKLFF

d_call: TRBD2
v_call: TRBV13
clone_size: -
cdr3_aa: CASSSTGGVSETQYF

d_call: -
v_call: TRBV5-4
clone_size: -
cdr3_aa: CASSKQGNLRQEGIYGYTF

d_call: -
v_call: TRBV9
clone_size: -
cdr3_aa: CASSSLTDNSPLHF

d_call: TRBD2
v_call: TRBV11-3
clone_size: -
cdr3_aa: CASSSRLAGVETQYF

d_call: -
v_call: TRBV12-5
clone_size: -
cdr3_aa: CASGLVVTRAGTYNEQFF